A selection of T cell receptor beta chains follows, all from one sample in a study of T cells after yellow fever vaccination. TCRdb re-derived calls from the 5' RACE reads in MiXCR, one entry per CDR3 protein. The sample yields some 560,000 distinct CDR3 sequences, less than 20% seen once. Source: PBMCs, taken 15 days after the yellow fever booster vaccination. The receptor source for this set is a man aged 25-45 years who received the YFV17D yellow fever vaccine. The CDR3 runs from the conserved cysteine through the conserved F or W. D genes are given only for firm matches. Some rows mark clone size as missing; the rest say once, few, many or name a class of expanded clone.

d_call | clone_size | j_call | v_call | cdr3_aa | cdr3_nt
TRBD2 | - | TRBJ2-3 | TRBV5-4 | CDSSWRLAGSTDTQYF | TGTGACAGCAGCTGGCGTCTAGCGGGAAGCACAGATACGCAGTATTTT
TRBD2 | - | TRBJ2-6 | TRBV5-1 | CASSLDPSGTSGANVLTF | TGCGCCAGCAGCTTGGACCCTAGCGGGACATCTGGGGCCAACGTCCTGACTTTC
- | - | TRBJ2-1 | TRBV20-1 | CSARRLGGEQFF | TGCAGTGCTAGGAGACTAGGGGGGGAGCAGTTCTTC
- | few | TRBJ2-4 | TRBV28 | CASRPHITPGGENIQYF | TGTGCCAGCAGACCACACATTACTCCCGGCGGGGAAAACATTCAGTACTTC
- | - | TRBJ2-3 | TRBV7-8 | CASSLTLGHTDTQYF | TGTGCCAGCAGCTTAACTTTGGGCCACACAGATACGCAGTATTTT
- | once | TRBJ2-3 | TRBV18 | CASSPLPSSDTDTQYF | TGTGCCAGCTCACCTCTACCTAGCAGCGACACAGATACGCAGTATTTT
- | few | TRBJ2-5 | TRBV7-9 | CASSFSPSDPQYF | TGTGCCAGCAGCTTTTCACCTTCAGACCCCCAGTACTTC
- | - | TRBJ2-1 | TRBV25-1 | CASSEYRGSYNEQFF | TGTGCCAGCAGTGAATATCGGGGCTCCTACAATGAGCAGTTCTTC
- | - | TRBJ2-7 | TRBV5-1 | CASSLTGFEQYF | TGCGCCAGCAGCTTGACAGGGTTCGAGCAGTACTTC
- | few | TRBJ2-7 | TRBV7-2 | CASSPRSDEQYF | TGTGCCAGCAGCCCGCGGTCAGACGAGCAGTACTTC
- | - | TRBJ2-1 | TRBV20-1 | CSAARVNYNEQFF | TGCAGTGCCGCGCGGGTAAACTACAATGAGCAGTTCTTC
- | - | TRBJ2-7 | TRBV29-1 | CSVEVAGYEQYF | TGCAGCGTTGAAGTGGCAGGATACGAGCAGTACTTC
TRBD1 | - | TRBJ2-1 | TRBV30 | CAWTYNRGPGEQFF | TGTGCCTGGACCTATAACAGGGGGCCAGGTGAGCAGTTCTTC
- | - | TRBJ2-5 | TRBV6-1 | CASSGGQGPRGETQYF | TGTGCCAGCAGTGGGGGGCAGGGGCCTAGGGGAGAGACCCAGTACTTC
TRBD1 | - | TRBJ2-7 | TRBV25-1 | CASRDRQVEQYF | TGTGCCAGCCGGGACAGGCAAGTCGAGCAGTACTTC
TRBD2 | - | TRBJ2-3 | TRBV10-3 | CAISDGLAVTDTQYF | TGTGCCATCAGTGACGGACTAGCGGTCACAGATACGCAGTATTTT
- | - | TRBJ2-7 | TRBV9 | CASSVAGSATYEQYF | TGTGCCAGCAGCGTAGCTGGTAGCGCAACCTACGAGCAGTACTTC
- | few | TRBJ2-3 | TRBV6-2/TRBV6-3 | CASRTDWGRGADTQYF | TGTGCCAGCAGGACCGATTGGGGGAGAGGTGCAGATACGCAGTATTTT
TRBD2 | - | TRBJ2-4 | TRBV6-1 | CASTDGLAVAKNIQYF | TGTGCCAGCACGGACGGACTAGCAGTAGCCAAAAACATTCAGTACTTC
TRBD2 | few | TRBJ2-7 | TRBV29-1 | CSAAGRLDYEQYF | TGCAGCGCTGCCGGGAGGTTGGACTACGAGCAGTACTTC
- | - | TRBJ2-7 | TRBV4-3 | CASSQVLRSYEQYF | TGCGCCAGCAGCCAAGTTCTACGGTCCTACGAGCAGTACTTC
- | - | TRBJ2-1 | TRBV24-1 | CATSDSVGAASYNEQFF | TGTGCCACCAGTGACTCCGTGGGAGCCGCCTCCTACAATGAGCAGTTCTTC
- | - | TRBJ2-1 | TRBV5-5 | CASSLIWESSYNEQFF | TGTGCCAGCAGCTTGATATGGGAGAGCTCCTACAATGAGCAGTTCTTC
- | - | TRBJ2-2 | TRBV27 | CASSWGGGTGELFF | TGTGCCAGCAGTTGGGGCGGTGGCACCGGGGAGCTGTTTTTT
- | few | TRBJ2-7 | TRBV5-1 | CASSLDAGHYEQYF | TGCGCCAGCAGCTTGGATGCAGGCCACTACGAGCAGTACTTC
TRBD1 | - | TRBJ2-7 | TRBV20-1 | CSATWTGYEQYF | TGCAGTGCTACATGGACAGGCTACGAGCAGTACTTC
- | - | TRBJ2-7 | TRBV7-2 | CASSLQTSYEQYF | TGTGCCAGCAGCTTACAAACTTCCTACGAGCAGTACTTC
TRBD1 | - | TRBJ2-2 | TRBV6-1 | CASTRQGGTGELFF | TGTGCCAGCACCCGACAGGGGGGGACCGGGGAGCTGTTTTTT
TRBD2 | few | TRBJ2-3 | TRBV5-1 | CASSLSSGRGDTQYF | TGCGCCAGCAGCTTGTCTAGCGGGAGGGGCGATACGCAGTATTTT
TRBD2 | few | TRBJ2-1 | TRBV2 | CASSEGLAGGYEQFF | TGTGCCAGCAGTGAGGGACTAGCGGGAGGGTATGAGCAGTTCTTC
- | few | TRBJ2-7 | TRBV28 | CAIRGVSGSSYEQYF | TGTGCAATCAGGGGTGTTTCGGGCAGCTCCTACGAGCAGTACTTC
- | - | TRBJ1-1 | TRBV5-4 | CASSAAYTEAFF | TGTGCCAGCAGCGCGGCGTACACTGAAGCTTTCTTT